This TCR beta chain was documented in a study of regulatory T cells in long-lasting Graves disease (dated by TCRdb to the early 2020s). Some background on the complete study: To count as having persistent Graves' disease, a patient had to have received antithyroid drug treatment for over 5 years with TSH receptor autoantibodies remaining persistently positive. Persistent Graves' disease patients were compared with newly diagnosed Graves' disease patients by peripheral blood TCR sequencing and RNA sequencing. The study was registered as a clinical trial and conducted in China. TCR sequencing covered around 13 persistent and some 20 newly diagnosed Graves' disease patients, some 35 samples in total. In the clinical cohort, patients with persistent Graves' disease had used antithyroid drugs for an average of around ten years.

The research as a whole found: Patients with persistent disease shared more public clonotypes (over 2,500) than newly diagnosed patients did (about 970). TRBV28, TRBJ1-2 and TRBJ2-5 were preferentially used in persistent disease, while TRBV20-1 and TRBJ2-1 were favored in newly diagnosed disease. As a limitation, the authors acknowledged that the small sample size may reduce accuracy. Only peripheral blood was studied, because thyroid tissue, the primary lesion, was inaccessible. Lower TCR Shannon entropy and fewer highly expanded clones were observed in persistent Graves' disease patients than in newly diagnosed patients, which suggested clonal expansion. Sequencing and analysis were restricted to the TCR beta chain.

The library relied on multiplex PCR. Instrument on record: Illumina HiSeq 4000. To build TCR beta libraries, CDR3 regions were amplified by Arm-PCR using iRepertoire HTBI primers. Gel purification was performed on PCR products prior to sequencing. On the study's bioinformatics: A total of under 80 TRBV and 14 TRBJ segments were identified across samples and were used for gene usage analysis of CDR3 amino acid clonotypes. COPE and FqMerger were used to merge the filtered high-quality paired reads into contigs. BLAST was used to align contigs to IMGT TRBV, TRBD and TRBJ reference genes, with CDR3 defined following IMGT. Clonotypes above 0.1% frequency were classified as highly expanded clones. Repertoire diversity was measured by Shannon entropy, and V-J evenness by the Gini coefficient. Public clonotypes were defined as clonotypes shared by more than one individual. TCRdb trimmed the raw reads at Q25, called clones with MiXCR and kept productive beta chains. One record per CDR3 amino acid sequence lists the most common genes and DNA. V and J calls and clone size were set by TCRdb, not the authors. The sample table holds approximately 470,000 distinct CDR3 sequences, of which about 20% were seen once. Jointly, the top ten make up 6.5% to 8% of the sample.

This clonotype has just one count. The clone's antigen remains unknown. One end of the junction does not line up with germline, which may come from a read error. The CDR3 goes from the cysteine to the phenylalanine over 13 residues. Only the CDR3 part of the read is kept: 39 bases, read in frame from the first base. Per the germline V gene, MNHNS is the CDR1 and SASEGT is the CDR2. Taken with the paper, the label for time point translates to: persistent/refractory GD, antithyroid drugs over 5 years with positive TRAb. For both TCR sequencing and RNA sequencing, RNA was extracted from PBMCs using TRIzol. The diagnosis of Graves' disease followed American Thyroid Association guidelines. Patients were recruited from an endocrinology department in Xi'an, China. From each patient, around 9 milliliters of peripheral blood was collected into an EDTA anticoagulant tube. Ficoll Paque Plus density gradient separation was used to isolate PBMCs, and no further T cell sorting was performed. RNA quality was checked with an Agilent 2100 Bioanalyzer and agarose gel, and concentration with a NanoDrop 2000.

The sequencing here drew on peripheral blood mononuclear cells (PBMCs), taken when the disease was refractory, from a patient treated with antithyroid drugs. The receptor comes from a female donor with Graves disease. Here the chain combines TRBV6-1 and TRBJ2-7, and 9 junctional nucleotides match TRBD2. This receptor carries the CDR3 CASRLAGKREQCF. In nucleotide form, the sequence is TGTGCCAGCAGGCTAGCGGGGAAGAGAGAGCAGTGCTTC.